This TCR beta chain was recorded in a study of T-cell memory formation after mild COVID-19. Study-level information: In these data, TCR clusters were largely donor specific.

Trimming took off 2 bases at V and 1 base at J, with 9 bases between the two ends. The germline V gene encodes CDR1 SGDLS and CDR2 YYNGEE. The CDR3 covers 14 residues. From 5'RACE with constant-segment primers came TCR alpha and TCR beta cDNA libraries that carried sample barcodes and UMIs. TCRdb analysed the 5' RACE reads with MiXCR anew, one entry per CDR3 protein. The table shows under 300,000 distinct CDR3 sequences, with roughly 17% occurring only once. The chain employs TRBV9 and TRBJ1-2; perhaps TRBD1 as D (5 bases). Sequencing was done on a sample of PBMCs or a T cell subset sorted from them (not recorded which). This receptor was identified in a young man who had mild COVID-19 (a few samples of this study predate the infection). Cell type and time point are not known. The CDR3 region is CASSVDGHNYGYTF. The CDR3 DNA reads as TGTGCCAGCAGCGTGGACGGACATAACTATGGCTACACCTTC.